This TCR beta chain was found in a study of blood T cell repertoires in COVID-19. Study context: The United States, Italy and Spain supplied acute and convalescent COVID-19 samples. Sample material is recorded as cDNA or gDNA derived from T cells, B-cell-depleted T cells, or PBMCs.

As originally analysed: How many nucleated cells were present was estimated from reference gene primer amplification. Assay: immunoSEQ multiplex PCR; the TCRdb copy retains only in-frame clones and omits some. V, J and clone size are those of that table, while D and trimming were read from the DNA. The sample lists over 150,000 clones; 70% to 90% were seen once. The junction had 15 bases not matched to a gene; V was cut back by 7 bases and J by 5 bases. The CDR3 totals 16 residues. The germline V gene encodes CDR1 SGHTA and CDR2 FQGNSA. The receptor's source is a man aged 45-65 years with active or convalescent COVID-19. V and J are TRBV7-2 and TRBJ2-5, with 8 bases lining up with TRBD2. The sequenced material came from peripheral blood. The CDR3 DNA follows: TGTGCCAGCACCCGCTCCTTTCGGGGGGGGACGGAGACCCAGTACTTC. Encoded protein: CASTRSFRGGTETQYF.